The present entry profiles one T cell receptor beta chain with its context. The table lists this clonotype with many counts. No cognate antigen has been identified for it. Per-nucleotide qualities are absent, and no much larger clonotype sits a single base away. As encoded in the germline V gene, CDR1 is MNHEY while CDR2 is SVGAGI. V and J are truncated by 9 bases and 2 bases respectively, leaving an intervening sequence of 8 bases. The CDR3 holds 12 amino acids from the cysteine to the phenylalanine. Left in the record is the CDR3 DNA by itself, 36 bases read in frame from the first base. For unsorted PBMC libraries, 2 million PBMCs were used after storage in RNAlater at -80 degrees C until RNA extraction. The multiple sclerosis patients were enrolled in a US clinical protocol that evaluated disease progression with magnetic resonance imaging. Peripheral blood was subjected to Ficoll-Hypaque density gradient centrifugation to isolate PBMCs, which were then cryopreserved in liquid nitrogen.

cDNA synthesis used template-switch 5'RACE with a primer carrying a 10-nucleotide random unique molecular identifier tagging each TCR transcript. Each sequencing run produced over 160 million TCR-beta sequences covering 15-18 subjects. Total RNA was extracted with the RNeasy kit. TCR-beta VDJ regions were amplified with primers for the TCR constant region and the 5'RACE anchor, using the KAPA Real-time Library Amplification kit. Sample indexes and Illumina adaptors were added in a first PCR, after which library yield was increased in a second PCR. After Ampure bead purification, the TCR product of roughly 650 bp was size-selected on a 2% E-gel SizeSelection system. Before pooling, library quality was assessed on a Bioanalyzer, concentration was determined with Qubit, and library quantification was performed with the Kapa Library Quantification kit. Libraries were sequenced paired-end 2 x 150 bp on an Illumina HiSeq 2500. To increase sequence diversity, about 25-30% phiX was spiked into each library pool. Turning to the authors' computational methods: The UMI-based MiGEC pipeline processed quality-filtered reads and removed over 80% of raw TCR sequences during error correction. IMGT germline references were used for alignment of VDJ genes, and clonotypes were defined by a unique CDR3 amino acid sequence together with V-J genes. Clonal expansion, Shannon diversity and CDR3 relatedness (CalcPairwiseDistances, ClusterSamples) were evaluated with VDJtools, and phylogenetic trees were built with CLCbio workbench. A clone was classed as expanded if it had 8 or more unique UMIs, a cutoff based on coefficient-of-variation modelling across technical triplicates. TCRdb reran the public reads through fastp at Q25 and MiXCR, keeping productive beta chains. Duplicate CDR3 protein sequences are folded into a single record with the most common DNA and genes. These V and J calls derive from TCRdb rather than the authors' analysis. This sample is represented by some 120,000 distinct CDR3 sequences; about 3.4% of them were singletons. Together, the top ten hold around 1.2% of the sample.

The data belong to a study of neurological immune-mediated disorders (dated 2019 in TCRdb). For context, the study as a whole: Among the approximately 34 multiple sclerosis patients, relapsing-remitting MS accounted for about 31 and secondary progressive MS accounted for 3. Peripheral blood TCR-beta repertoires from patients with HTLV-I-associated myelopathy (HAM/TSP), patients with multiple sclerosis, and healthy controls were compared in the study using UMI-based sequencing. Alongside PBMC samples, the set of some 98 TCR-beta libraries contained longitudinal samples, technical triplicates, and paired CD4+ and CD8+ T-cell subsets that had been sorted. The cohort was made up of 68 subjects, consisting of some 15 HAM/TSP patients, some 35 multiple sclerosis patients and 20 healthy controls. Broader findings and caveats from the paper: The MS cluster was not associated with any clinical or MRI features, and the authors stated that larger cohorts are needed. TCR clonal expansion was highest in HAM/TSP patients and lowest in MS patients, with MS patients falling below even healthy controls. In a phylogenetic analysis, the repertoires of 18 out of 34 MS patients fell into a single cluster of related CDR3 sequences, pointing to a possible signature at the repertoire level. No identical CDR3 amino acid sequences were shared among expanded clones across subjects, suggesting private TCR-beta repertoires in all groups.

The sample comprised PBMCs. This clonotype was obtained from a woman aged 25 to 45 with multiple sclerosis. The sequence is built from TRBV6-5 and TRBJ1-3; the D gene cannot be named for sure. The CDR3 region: CASATAGNTIYF. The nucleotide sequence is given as TGTGCCAGTGCGACGGCTGGAAACACCATATATTTT.